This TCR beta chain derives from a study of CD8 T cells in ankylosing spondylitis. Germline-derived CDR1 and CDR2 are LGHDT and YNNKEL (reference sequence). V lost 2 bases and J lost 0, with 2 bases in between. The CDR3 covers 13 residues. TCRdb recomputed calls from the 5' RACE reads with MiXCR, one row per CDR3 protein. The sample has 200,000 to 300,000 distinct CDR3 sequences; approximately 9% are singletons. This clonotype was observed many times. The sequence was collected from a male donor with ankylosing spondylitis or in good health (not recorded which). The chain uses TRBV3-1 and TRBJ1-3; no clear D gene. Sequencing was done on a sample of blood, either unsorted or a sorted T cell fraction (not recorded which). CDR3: CASSQTSGNTIYF. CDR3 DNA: TGTGCCAGCAGCCAAACCTCTGGAAACACCATATATTTT.